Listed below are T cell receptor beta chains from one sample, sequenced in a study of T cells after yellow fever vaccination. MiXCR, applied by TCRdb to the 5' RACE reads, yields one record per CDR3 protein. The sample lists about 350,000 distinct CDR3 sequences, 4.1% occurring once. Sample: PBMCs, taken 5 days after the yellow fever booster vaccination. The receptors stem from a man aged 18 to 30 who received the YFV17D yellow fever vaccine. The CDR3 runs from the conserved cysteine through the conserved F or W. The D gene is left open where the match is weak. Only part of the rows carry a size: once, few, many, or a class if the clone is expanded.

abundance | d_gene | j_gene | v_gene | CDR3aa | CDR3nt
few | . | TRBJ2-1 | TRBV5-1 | CASPAPIHDEQFF | TGCGCCAGCCCGGCCCCCATTCACGATGAGCAGTTCTTC
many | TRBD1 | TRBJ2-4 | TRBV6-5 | CASRTGIAKNIQYF | TGTGCCAGCAGGACAGGGATCGCCAAAAACATTCAGTACTTC
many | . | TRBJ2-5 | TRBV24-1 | CATSDDTRVQETQYF | TGTGCCACCAGTGATGACACCAGGGTCCAAGAGACCCAGTACTTC
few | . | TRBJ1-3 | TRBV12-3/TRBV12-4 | CASSQDSSSGNTIYF | TGTGCCAGCAGCCAAGACAGCAGCTCTGGAAACACCATATATTTT
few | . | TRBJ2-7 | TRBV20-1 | CSARDTETATYEQYF | TGCAGTGCTAGAGATACCGAGACAGCTACCTACGAGCAGTACTTC
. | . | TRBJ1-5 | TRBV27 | CASSFWPYSNQPQHF | TGTGCCAGCAGTTTCTGGCCTTATAGCAATCAGCCCCAGCATTTT
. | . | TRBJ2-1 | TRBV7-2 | CASSLDVNEQFF | TGTGCCAGCAGCCTGGACGTCAATGAGCAGTTCTTC
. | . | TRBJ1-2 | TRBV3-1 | CASSHNPGLAYGYTF | TGTGCCAGCAGCCATAACCCGGGGCTGGCCTATGGCTACACCTTC
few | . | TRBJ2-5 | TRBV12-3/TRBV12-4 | CASSLFGGNGETQYF | TGTGCCAGCAGTCTTTTCGGGGGAAACGGAGAGACCCAGTACTTC
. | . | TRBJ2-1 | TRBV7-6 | CASSLRPGDNEQFF | TGTGCCAGCAGCTTACGGCCGGGAGACAATGAGCAGTTCTTC
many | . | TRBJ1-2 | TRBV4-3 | CASSPTPTPSGPRGYTF | TGCGCCAGCAGCCCCACCCCAACGCCCAGCGGACCCAGGGGCTACACCTTC
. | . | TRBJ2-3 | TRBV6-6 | CASSDGGRYTDTQYF | TGTGCCAGCAGTGACGGGGGCCGATACACAGATACGCAGTATTTT
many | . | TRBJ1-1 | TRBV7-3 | CASSLGQGPGFGAFF | TGTGCCAGCAGCCTAGGGCAGGGGCCAGGATTCGGAGCTTTCTTT
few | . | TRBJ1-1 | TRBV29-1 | CSVEQGGAEAFF | TGCAGCGTTGAACAGGGAGGGGCTGAAGCTTTCTTT
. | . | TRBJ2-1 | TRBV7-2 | CASGRMSVDEQFF | TGTGCCAGCGGCCGAATGTCGGTGGATGAGCAGTTCTTC
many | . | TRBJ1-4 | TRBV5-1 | CASSLAGREKLFF | TGCGCCAGCAGCTTGGCAGGGCGCGAAAAACTGTTTTTT
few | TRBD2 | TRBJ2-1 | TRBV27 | CASSLPSGGEQFF | TGTGCCAGCAGTTTGCCTAGCGGGGGGGAGCAGTTCTTC
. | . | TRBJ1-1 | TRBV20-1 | CSARMTTRMNTEAFF | TGCAGTGCTAGAATGACAACCCGAATGAACACTGAAGCTTTCTTT
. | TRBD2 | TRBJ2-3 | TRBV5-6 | CASTTPGGTTLADTQYF | TGTGCCAGCACCACACCCGGGGGGACCACCCTTGCAGATACGCAGTATTTT
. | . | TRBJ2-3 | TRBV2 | CASTTPSDTQYF | TGTGCCAGCACCACCCCCTCAGATACGCAGTATTTT
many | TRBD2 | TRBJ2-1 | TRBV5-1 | CASSFSSGGSYNEQFF | TGCGCCAGCAGCTTCTCTAGCGGGGGGTCCTACAATGAGCAGTTCTTC
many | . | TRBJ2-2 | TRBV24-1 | CATSDTRADTGELFF | TGTGCCACCAGTGATACCCGGGCCGACACCGGGGAGCTGTTTTTT
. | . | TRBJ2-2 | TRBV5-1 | CASSWEGSTGELFF | TGCGCCAGCAGCTGGGAAGGGAGCACCGGGGAGCTGTTTTTT
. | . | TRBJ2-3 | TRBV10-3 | CATSPGVDTQYF | TGTGCCACCTCTCCGGGTGTAGATACGCAGTATTTT
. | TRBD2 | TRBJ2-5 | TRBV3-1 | CASSHGGASETQYF | TGTGCCAGCAGCCACGGGGGGGCTTCGGAGACCCAGTACTTC
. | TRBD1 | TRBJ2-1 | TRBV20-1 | CSAGNRDRGFQRRYNEQFF | TGCAGTGCCGGTAACCGGGACAGGGGGTTCCAACGGCGCTACAATGAGCAGTTCTTC
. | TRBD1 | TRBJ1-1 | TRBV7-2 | CASNRNRGLEAFF | TGTGCCAGCAACCGGAACAGGGGCCTAGAAGCTTTCTTT
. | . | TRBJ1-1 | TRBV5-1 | CASSLYSLNTEAFF | TGCGCCAGCAGCTTGTACAGCCTGAACACTGAAGCTTTCTTT
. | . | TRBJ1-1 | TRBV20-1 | CSARDGAANTEAFF | TGCAGTGCTAGAGATGGGGCGGCGAACACTGAAGCTTTCTTT